The TCR beta chain described here comes from a study of control samples from healthy donors and cancer patients. Profiled with immunoSEQ multiplex PCR; TCRdb holds only in-frame clones, not every one. The sample includes 170,000 or so clones, 85% to 95% of them seen just once. V dropped 4 bases and J dropped 3 bases, with 19 bases sitting between them. The germline gives CDR1 SGHNT, CDR2 YYREEE (reference sequence). The CDR3 length is 17 residues. The sequenced sample was blood. This TCR was recovered from a woman aged 18-30 years in good health. The gene calls are TRBV5-4 and TRBJ1-4; unclear D gene. In DNA form, the CDR3 reads TGTGCCAGCAGCCTCGATGTATCGGCACCTGCTAATGAAAAACTGTTTTTT. This codes for CASSLDVSAPANEKLFF.